A single sample is the source of the 25 T cell receptor beta chains below, sequenced in a study of blood T cell repertoires in COVID-19. The data were produced by immunoSEQ multiplex PCR, yet TCRdb's version contains in-frame clones alone and is incomplete. In the table there are around 300,000 clones, around 90% of which are singletons. The sequenced sample was PBMCs or T cells enriched from blood (not recorded which). These receptors originate from a woman aged 18-35 years with acute COVID-19.

The chain carries TRBV4-1 and TRBJ2-7; 13 bases fit TRBD2. The CDR3 runs 16 residues. The ends lost 1 base at V and 1 base at J; junction bases unmatched: 1. The germline V gene encodes CDR1 MGHRA and CDR2 YSYEKL. The CDR3 reads CASSQGGLAGSYEQYF. Here the CDR3 DNA reads TGCGCCAGCAGCCAAGGGGGACTAGCGGGATCCTACGAGCAGTACTTC.

The chain recombines TRBV6-1 with TRBJ2-7; D possibly corresponds to TRBD1 (6 bases). V lost 1 base and J lost 6, with 7 bases in between. Germline CDR1 reads MNHNS; CDR2 reads SASEGT. This CDR3 is built from 12 residues. CDR3 region: CASSEDRVEQYF. DNA for the CDR3: TGTGCCAGCAGTGAAGACAGGGTCGAGCAGTACTTC.

The chain combines TRBV10-1 with TRBJ2-1, with a tentative D call TRBD1 (6 bases). CDR1 is WNHNN, CDR2 SYGVQD, per germline (reference sequence). This CDR3 comprises 13 residues. V lost 0 bases and J 13 bases, leaving 13 bases between the germline ends. The CDR3 region has the DNA TGCGCCAGCAGTGAGTCCGGCAGGGGAGAACAGTTCTTC. Amino acids: CASSESGRGEQFF.

This clone has more than one count but fewer than ten. V gene TRBV4-3 combines with J gene TRBJ1-3; 9 bases agree with TRBD1. This CDR3 spans 16 amino acids. The V segment lost 1 base and the J segment 3 bases; nucleotides outside the gene matches: 4. Germline CDR1 is LGHNA and CDR2 is YSLEER. CDR3: CASSQAGTGFGNTIYF. The CDR3 nucleotides read TGCGCCAGCAGCCAAGCCGGGACAGGGTTTGGAAACACCATATATTTT.

The genes are TRBV12-3 or TRBV12-4 and TRBJ1-1; TRBD1 aligns across 7 bases. The length of the CDR3 is 12 residues. J was trimmed by 11 bases and V by 6 bases; bases with no gene match: 9. The chain's CDR3 is CASSRDSQRAFF. The DNA for the CDR3 is TGTGCCAGCAGCCGGGACAGTCAACGGGCTTTCTTT.

The chain is built from TRBV3-1 (or the pseudogene TRBV3-2) and TRBJ1-5, with 10 bases lining up with TRBD1. Unmatched junction bases numbered 7, after V lost 1 base and J lost 7 bases. Germline assignment: CDR1 LGHDT and CDR2 YNNKEL (reference sequence). The CDR3 has 16 amino acids. The CDR3 loop is CASSQGGGTGVQPQHF. CDR3 in DNA: TGTGCCAGCAGCCAAGGGGGGGGGACAGGGGTCCAGCCCCAGCATTTT.

The chain uses TRBV7-2 and TRBJ2-2, with unresolved D. V dropped 1 base and J dropped 5 bases, with 8 bases sitting between them. The CDR3 has 14 amino acids. CDR1 is SGHTA, CDR2 FQGNSA, per germline. The CDR3 sequence is CASSLVGGTGELFF. DNA of the CDR3: TGTGCCAGCAGCTTAGTTGGCGGAACCGGGGAGCTGTTTTTT.

V usage is TRBV7-2 and J usage is TRBJ1-5; no firm D call. Germline CDR1 SGHTA, CDR2 FQGNSA. The CDR3 contains 14 residues. Between the trimmed V and J ends, which lost 1 base and 3 bases, there was a span of 7 bases. As DNA, the CDR3 is TGTGCCAGCAGCTTAGGCACTTCCAATCAGCCCCAGCATTTT. Protein: CASSLGTSNQPQHF.

The rearrangement links TRBV7-3 to TRBJ2-2, with a tentative D call TRBD2 (5 bases). V lost 0 bases and J 3 bases, leaving 11 bases between the germline ends. Germline lookup yields CDR1 SGHTA and CDR2 FQGTGA. This CDR3 region has 16 residues. The CDR3 DNA reads TGTGCCAGCAGCTTAACGCGGGCTCGAGACACCGGGGAGCTGTTTTTT. Its translation: CASSLTRARDTGELFF. The full variable domain, rest sourced from reference TRBV7-3 and TRBJ2-2, is GAGVSQTPSNKVTEKGKYVELRCDPISGHTALYWYRQSLGQGPEFLIYFQGTGAADDSGLPNDRFFAVRPEGSVSTLKIQRTERGDSAVYLCASSLTRARDTGELFFGEGSRLTVL.

This chain joins TRBV6-5 and TRBJ2-1, with 12 positions matching TRBD2. Germline V lookup: CDR1 MNHEY, CDR2 SVGAGI. This CDR3 contains 14 residues. Trimming at V came to 9 bases and at J to 6 bases, leaving 6 bases not matched to a gene. The CDR3 sequence is CASTGTSGFNEQFF. CDR3 DNA: TGTGCCAGTACCGGGACTAGCGGGTTCAATGAGCAGTTCTTC.

CDR3 loop: CASSPGDSGGYEQYF. CDR3 nucleotide sequence: TGTGCCAGTTCGCCCGGGGACTCCGGGGGCTACGAGCAGTACTTC. The chain employs TRBV19 and TRBJ2-7; tentative D call: TRBD2 (6 bases). The V gene lost 8 bases and the J gene lost 3 bases, with 20 bases spanning the gap. This CDR3 region has 15 residues. Germline CDR1 LNHDA, CDR2 SQIVND (reference sequence).

This clone was seen only once. V gene TRBV5-4 combines with J gene TRBJ2-2, with 10 bases matching TRBD1. CDR1 is SGHNT, CDR2 YYREEE, per germline (reference sequence). This CDR3 has 15 amino acids. The J segment lost 7 bases and the V segment lost 3 bases, leaving 6 bases of the junction unmatched. The CDR3 DNA follows: TGTGCCAGCAGCTCGACAGGGGGCGTTGGCGGGGAGCTGTTTTTT. This encodes CASSSTGGVGGELFF.

The gene calls are TRBV11-2 and TRBJ1-2; D is possibly TRBD1 (5 bases). The germline CDR1 and CDR2 sequences are SGHAT and FQNNGV. The CDR3 has 15 residues. Trimming took off 0 bases at V and 5 bases at J, with 13 bases between the two ends. CDR3: CASSLEFAGHYGYTF. The DNA of the CDR3 is TGTGCCAGCAGCTTAGAATTCGCGGGGCATTATGGCTACACCTTC.

The rearrangement links TRBV19 to TRBJ2-5; no reliable D call. Germline assignment: CDR1 LNHDA and CDR2 SQIVND (reference sequence). The CDR3 has 16 amino acids. Trimming removed 7 bases from V and 0 bases from J, with 18 bases in between. CDR3 nucleotide sequence: TGTGCCAGTACCCCCCGGGTAGTGAAGTACCAAGAGACCCAGTACTTC. Encoded protein: CASTPRVVKYQETQYF.

The gene calls are TRBV5-1 and TRBJ2-3; 12 nucleotides match TRBD2. The CDR3 spans 16 residues. Germline assignment: CDR1 SGHRS and CDR2 YFSETQ. Trimming cost V 0 bases and J 2 bases; bases outside gene matches: 1. CDR3 loop: CASSLGTSGATDTQYF. In nucleotides, the CDR3 is TGCGCCAGCAGCTTGGGGACTAGCGGGGCCACAGATACGCAGTATTTT.

The chain combines TRBV7-3 with TRBJ2-3; 8 bases are a match to TRBD2. CDR1 and CDR2 from the germline V gene are SGHTA and FQGTGA. The junction had 13 bases not matched to a gene; V was cut back by 4 bases and J by 4 bases. The CDR3 has 17 amino acids. The chain's CDR3 is CASSSKPTSVNSDTQYF. The DNA of the CDR3 is TGTGCCAGCAGCTCCAAACCGACTAGCGTCAATTCAGATACGCAGTATTTT. Full variable domain (missing parts from reference TRBV7-3 and TRBJ2-3): GAGVSQTPSNKVTEKGKYVELRCDPISGHTALYWYRQSLGQGPEFLIYFQGTGAADDSGLPNDRFFAVRPEGSVSTLKIQRTERGDSAVYLCASSSKPTSVNSDTQYFGPGTRLTVL.

This chain uses TRBV29-1 with TRBJ2-3; possible D gene TRBD2, 6 bases. Germline V gene sequence: CDR1 SQVTM, CDR2 ANQGSEA. V was shortened by 8 bases and J by 3 bases, with 15 bases between the two germline ends. The CDR3 extends over 13 amino acids. The CDR3 DNA follows: TGCAGCCTCAGGAGGGGCCTGACAGATACGCAGTATTTT. Translated: CSLRRGLTDTQYF.

V gene TRBV28 combines with J gene TRBJ2-2; 9 bases align to TRBD1. Germline V gene data show CDR1 as MDHEN and CDR2 as SYDVKM. The CDR3 covers 15 residues. The J segment lost 5 bases and the V segment lost 4 bases, leaving 5 bases of the junction unmatched. The CDR3 reads CASSSGTGLTGELFF. The CDR3 DNA reads TGTGCCAGCAGTTCCGGGACAGGGCTTACCGGGGAGCTGTTTTTT.

This clone came up many times. This rearrangement joins TRBV19 to TRBJ1-2; 10 bases map to TRBD1. Trimming removed 1 base from V and 8 bases from J; junction bases left unmatched: 13. The CDR3 is 17 residues long. Looked up from germline, CDR1 is LNHDA and CDR2 is SQIVND (reference sequence). The CDR3 sequence: CASSIAAPGQGGRGYTF. CDR3 DNA: TGTGCCAGTAGTATAGCCGCCCCCGGACAGGGGGGGAGAGGCTACACCTTC.

This rearrangement joins TRBV19 to TRBJ1-5; TRBD1 might be the D (5 bases). Germline assignment: CDR1 LNHDA and CDR2 SQIVND (reference sequence). The ends were cut back, 3 bases at V and 2 bases at J, with 14 bases in the middle. CDR3 length: 16 residues. CDR3 in amino acids: CASSMLEGMGNQPQHF. CDR3 sequence (DNA): TGTGCCAGTAGTATGTTGGAGGGGATGGGCAATCAGCCCCAGCATTTT.

This clone appeared a few times. This chain uses TRBV7-2 with TRBJ2-5; possibly TRBD2 for D (5 bases). CDR1 SGHTA and CDR2 FQGNSA come from the germline V gene. This CDR3 has 16 amino acids. V gave up 5 bases and J gave up 0 bases, with 16 bases separating them. The CDR3, as DNA: TGTGCCAGCAGCCACCGTCGGGGAATCCACCAAGAGACCCAGTACTTC. Translation gives CASSHRRGIHQETQYF.

CDR3 protein: CASSQDRLAGYEQYF. The DNA of the CDR3 is TGCGCCAGCAGCCAAGATCGACTAGCGGGTTACGAGCAGTACTTC. V gene TRBV4-3 combines with J gene TRBJ2-7; 10 bases align to TRBD2. This CDR3 has 15 amino acids. J lost 4 bases, V lost 0 bases, and 3 bases had no gene match. Germline values: CDR1 LGHNA, CDR2 YSLEER.

The chain employs TRBV30 and TRBJ2-2, with a weak D call TRBD1 (6 bases). Per germline, CDR1 GTSNPN and CDR2 SVGIG (reference sequence). V was cut by 0 bases and J by 7 bases, with 6 bases left in between. The CDR3 has 12 residues. This chain's CDR3 is CAWSVQGGELFF. In DNA form, the CDR3 reads TGTGCCTGGAGTGTACAGGGCGGGGAGCTGTTTTTT. The entire variable domain, with the rest obtained from reference TRBV30 and TRBJ2-2, is as follows: SQTIHQWPATLVQPVGSPLSLECTVEGTSNPNLYWYRQAAGRGLQLLFYSVGIGQISSEVPQNLSASRPQDRQFILSSKKLLLSDSGFYLCAWSVQGGELFFGEGSRLTVL.

J is TRBJ1-1 and V is TRBV5-1; D is unresolved. The CDR3 extends over 13 amino acids. V was shortened by 0 bases and J by 4 bases, with 7 bases between the two germline ends. Germline V gene lookup returns CDR1 SGHRS and CDR2 YFSETQ. The CDR3 reads CASSLVLATEAFF. The CDR3 nucleotides read TGCGCCAGCAGCTTGGTTTTGGCCACTGAAGCTTTCTTT.

For the CDR3, the DNA is TGTGCCAGCAGTTCCCCTGGACGGGGAAACTATGGCTACACCTTC. Its protein is CASSSPGRGNYGYTF. The chain joins TRBV27 to TRBJ1-2; unclear D gene. Germline V lookup: CDR1 MNHEY, CDR2 SMNVEV (reference sequence). V was cut by 4 bases and J by 2 bases, with 14 bases left in between. There are 15 residues in the CDR3.